The next 11 T cell receptor beta chains were all read from a single sample in a study of shared clonotypes between healthy human individuals. Measured with immunoSEQ multiplex PCR; TCRdb has only the in-frame clones, and not every one. The table has 2 million to 2.5 million clones, approximately 94% seen once; the top ten hold approximately 0.37%. Sequenced input: naive CD4+ T cells from PBMCs. Sample subset: CD45RA+ positively selected. These receptor sequences come from a man aged 18 to 35 in good health. Some clones in this sample may be carry-over from other donors' samples.

This clone was observed once. This sequence joins TRBV5-1 and TRBJ1-2; D is unresolved. Germline lookup yields CDR1 SGHRS and CDR2 YFSETQ. The CDR3 covers 16 residues. V lost 0 bases and J lost 1, with 13 bases in between. CDR3 loop: CASSLGLPGNNYGYTF. CDR3 DNA: TGCGCCAGCAGCTTGGGCCTCCCCGGCAATAACTATGGCTACACCTTC.

The chain links TRBV2 to TRBJ1-2, with a tentative D call TRBD1 (6 bases). Germline V gene lookup returns CDR1 SNHLY and CDR2 FYNNEI. The CDR3 spans 16 residues. V was trimmed by 2 bases and J by 2 bases, leaving 15 bases between them. The CDR3 protein is CASSETRGGGNYGYTF. The DNA for the CDR3 is TGTGCCAGCAGTGAAACCCGAGGGGGAGGGAACTATGGCTACACCTTC.

V usage is TRBV21-1 and J usage is TRBJ2-7; the D call of TRBD2 is as the table states it, not checked on the DNA. TRBV21-1 is labeled a pseudogene. This CDR3 contains 17 residues. CDR3 DNA: TGTGCCAGCAGCAAACCCCCCCTCATAAGCGAGTCCTACGAGCAGTACTTC. It encodes CASSKPPLISESYEQYF.

The chain carries TRBV19 and TRBJ2-7; TRBD2 matches at 14 bases. CDR1 and CDR2 (germline): LNHDA, SQIVND (reference sequence). CDR3 length: 15 amino acids. V lost 6 bases, J lost 5 bases, and 6 bases stayed unmatched. The CDR3 DNA is TGTGCCAGTAGCTCGACTAGCGGGAGGGTCCACGAGCAGTACTTC. This encodes CASSSTSGRVHEQYF.

The chain is built from TRBV27 and TRBJ2-3, with D unclear. Germline values: CDR1 MNHEY, CDR2 SMNVEV (reference sequence). Trimming took 6 bases from V and 2 from J, leaving 12 bases between them. CDR3 length: 14 amino acids. The CDR3 sequence: CASRREGITDTQYF. The CDR3, as DNA: TGTGCCAGCAGACGAGAAGGGATCACAGATACGCAGTATTTT.

This chain uses TRBV14 with TRBJ2-5, with 10 bases fitting TRBD2. The ends lost 5 bases at V and 4 bases at J; junction bases unmatched: 10. The CDR3 runs 16 residues. Germline V gene sequence: CDR1 SGHDN, CDR2 FVKESK. CDR3 residues: CASSSYLAGAIETQYF. The DNA for the CDR3 is TGTGCCAGCAGCTCGTACCTAGCGGGAGCAATAGAGACCCAGTACTTC.

This clone was seen a single time. A read error may produce the germline difference seen at one junction end. The chain has TRBV5-1 and TRBJ2-7, with 10 bases fitting TRBD1. Germline V CDR1 and CDR2: SGHRS, YFSETQ. CDR3 length: 15 residues. CDR3 sequence reads: CASSLGQGNSYKQYF. CDR3 in DNA: TGCGCCAGCAGTTTGGGACAGGGGAATTCCTACAAGCAGTACTTC.

This CDR3 reads CASLPTPYTGELFF. The CDR3 nucleotides read TGTGCCAGCCTCCCGACACCATACACCGGGGAGCTGTTTTTT. The chain uses TRBV27 and TRBJ2-2; no firm D call. CDR3 length: 14 amino acids. Trimming removed 8 bases from V and 3 bases from J, with 13 bases in between. Germline assignment: CDR1 MNHEY and CDR2 SMNVEV (reference sequence).

V is TRBV28 and J is TRBJ1-1; weak D call: TRBD1 (5 bases). V lost 6 bases and J lost 6, with 17 bases in between. CDR3 length: 14 residues. Germline V lookup: CDR1 MDHEN, CDR2 SYDVKM. The CDR3 nucleotides are TGTGCCAGCAGCACGGGTTGGGGCGGATCTGAAGCTTTCTTT. Translated, it gives CASSTGWGGSEAFF.

The V and J genes are TRBV7-3 and TRBJ2-2; weak D call: TRBD2 (5 bases). The CDR3 has 14 residues. Germline CDR1 reads SGHTA; CDR2 reads FQGTGA. Between the trimmed V and J ends, which lost 4 bases and 4 bases, there was a span of 10 bases. The CDR3 region has the DNA TGTGCCAGCAGCTCGGGAACTACCACCGGGGAGCTGTTTTTT. It specifies CASSSGTTTGELFF.

The V call is TRBV5-1, the J call TRBJ2-2; 9 nucleotides align to TRBD2. This CDR3 is built from 16 residues. V shed 6 bases and J 4 bases; nucleotides not matched to a gene: 10. The germline V gene has CDR1 SGHRS and CDR2 YFSETQ. CDR3 DNA: TGCGCCAGCAAGGAATGGCGGGAGGGCCTCACCGGGGAGCTGTTTTTT. Translating gives CASKEWREGLTGELFF.